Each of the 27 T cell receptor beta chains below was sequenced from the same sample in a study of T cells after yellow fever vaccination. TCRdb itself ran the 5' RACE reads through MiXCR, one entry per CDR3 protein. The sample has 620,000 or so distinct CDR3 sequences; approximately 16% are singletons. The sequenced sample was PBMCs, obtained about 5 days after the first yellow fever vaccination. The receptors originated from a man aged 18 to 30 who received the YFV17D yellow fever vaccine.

DNA of the CDR3: TGCGCCAGCAGCAAAACGGTCGGGGCCTACGAGCAGTACGTC. Protein product: CASSKTVGAYEQYV. The V call is TRBV4-1, the J call TRBJ2-7; possible D gene TRBD2, 5 bases. V was trimmed by 5 bases and J by 2 bases, leaving 13 bases between them. The CDR3 sequence is 14 residues long. CDR1 and CDR2 (germline): MGHRA, YSYEKL.

Here the CDR3 DNA reads TGTGCCAGCTCACCAGAATTTCAGGGGGGATTCGATTTCTTT. Translated: CASSPEFQGGFDFF. The rearrangement links TRBV18 to TRBJ1-1; 7 bases line up with TRBD1. Germline V gene sequence: CDR1 KGHSH, CDR2 LQKENI. This CDR3 is built from 14 residues. Trimming at V came to 2 bases and at J to 13 bases, leaving 13 bases not matched to a gene.

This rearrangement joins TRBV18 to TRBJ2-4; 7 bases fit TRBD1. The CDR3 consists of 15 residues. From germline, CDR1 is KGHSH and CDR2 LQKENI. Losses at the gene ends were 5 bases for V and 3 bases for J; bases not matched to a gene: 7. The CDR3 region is CASSITGANKNIQYF. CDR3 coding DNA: TGTGCCAGCTCAATAACAGGGGCCAACAAAAACATTCAGTACTTC.

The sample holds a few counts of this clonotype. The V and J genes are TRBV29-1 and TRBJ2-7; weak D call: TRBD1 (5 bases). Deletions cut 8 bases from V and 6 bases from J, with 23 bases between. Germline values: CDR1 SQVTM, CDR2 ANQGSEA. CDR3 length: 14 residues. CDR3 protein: CSIEPTQGLCEQYV. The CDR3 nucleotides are TGCAGCATCGAGCCGACCCAGGGCCTATGCGAGCAGTACGTC.

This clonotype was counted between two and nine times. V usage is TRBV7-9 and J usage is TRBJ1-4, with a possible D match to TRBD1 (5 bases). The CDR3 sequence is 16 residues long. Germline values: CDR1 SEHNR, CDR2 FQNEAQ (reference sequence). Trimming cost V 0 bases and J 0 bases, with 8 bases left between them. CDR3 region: CASSLAGGATNEKLFF. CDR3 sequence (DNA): TGTGCCAGCAGCTTAGCGGGGGGAGCAACTAATGAAAAACTGTTTTTT.

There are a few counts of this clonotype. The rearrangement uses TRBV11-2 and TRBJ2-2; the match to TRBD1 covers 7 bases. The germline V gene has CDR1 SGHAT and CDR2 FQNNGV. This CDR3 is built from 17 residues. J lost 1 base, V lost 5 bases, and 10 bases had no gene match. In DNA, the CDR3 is TGTGCCAGCAGCCCACGCTCCGGGACAGTGAACACCGGGGAGCTGTTTTTT. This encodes CASSPRSGTVNTGELFF.

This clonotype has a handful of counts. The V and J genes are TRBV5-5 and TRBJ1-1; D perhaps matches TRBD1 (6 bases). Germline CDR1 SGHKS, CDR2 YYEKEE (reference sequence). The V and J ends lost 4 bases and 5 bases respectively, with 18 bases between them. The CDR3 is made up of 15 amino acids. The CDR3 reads CASSLRQERRTEAFF. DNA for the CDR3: TGTGCCAGCAGCCTCCGACAGGAAAGAAGGACTGAAGCTTTCTTT.

CDR3 sequence reads: CSASSNAQFF. CDR3 sequence (DNA): TGCAGTGCTAGTAGCAACGCGCAGTTCTTC. V is TRBV20-1 and J is TRBJ2-1; D remains unclear. V lost 3 bases, J lost 12 bases, and 9 bases lay in between. Germline V gene lookup returns CDR1 DFQATT and CDR2 SNEGSKA (reference sequence). The CDR3 contains 10 residues.

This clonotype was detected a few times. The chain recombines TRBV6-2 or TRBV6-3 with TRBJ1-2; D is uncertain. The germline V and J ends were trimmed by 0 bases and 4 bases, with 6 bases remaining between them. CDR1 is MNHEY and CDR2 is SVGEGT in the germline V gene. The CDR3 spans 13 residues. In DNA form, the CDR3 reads TGTGCCAGCAGTTACTCGCAGTTCTATGGCTACACCTTC. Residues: CASSYSQFYGYTF.

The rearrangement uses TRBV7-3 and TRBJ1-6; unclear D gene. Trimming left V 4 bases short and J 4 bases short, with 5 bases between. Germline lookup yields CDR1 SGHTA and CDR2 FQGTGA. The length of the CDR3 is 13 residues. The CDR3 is CASSSGYNSPLHF. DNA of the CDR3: TGTGCCAGCAGCTCGGGTTATAATTCACCCCTCCACTTT.

The DNA of the CDR3 is TGTGCCAGCAGCTTTCCGGTACGCGAGACCCAGTACTTC. This translates into CASSFPVRETQYF. This rearrangement joins TRBV7-9 to TRBJ2-5; D is unclear. Trimming took 3 bases from V and 5 from J, leaving 10 bases between them. This CDR3 comprises 13 residues. Germline CDR1 SEHNR, CDR2 FQNEAQ (reference sequence). Full variable domain (missing parts from reference TRBV7-9 and TRBJ2-5): DTGVSQNPRHKITKRGQNVTFRCDPISEHNRLYWYRQTLGQGPEFLTYFQNEAQLEKSRLLSDRFSAERPKGSFSTLEIQRTEQGDSAMYLCASSFPVRETQYFGPGTRLLVL.

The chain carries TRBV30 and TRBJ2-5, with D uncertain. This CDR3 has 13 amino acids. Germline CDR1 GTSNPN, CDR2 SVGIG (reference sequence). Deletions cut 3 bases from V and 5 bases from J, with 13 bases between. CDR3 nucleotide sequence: TGTGCCTGGAGGGCTGGTAATGCGGAGACCCAGTACTTC. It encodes CAWRAGNAETQYF.

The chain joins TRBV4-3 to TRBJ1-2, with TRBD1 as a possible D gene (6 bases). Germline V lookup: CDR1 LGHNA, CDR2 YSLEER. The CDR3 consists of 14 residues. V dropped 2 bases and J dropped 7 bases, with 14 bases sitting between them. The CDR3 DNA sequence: TGCGCCAGCAGCCAATACGACAGGATGGGTGGCTACACCTTC. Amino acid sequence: CASSQYDRMGGYTF.

The CDR3 coding sequence is TGTGCCTGGAGTGTAGACAGATCTAAGATTCCTATCCTCCACTTT. Translating it yields CAWSVDRSKIPILHF. This rearrangement joins TRBV30 to TRBJ1-6; a possible D gene is TRBD1 (5 bases). V was pared by 0 bases and J by 15 bases, with 21 bases between. Germline CDR1 is GTSNPN and CDR2 is SVGIG (reference sequence). The CDR3 spans 15 residues.

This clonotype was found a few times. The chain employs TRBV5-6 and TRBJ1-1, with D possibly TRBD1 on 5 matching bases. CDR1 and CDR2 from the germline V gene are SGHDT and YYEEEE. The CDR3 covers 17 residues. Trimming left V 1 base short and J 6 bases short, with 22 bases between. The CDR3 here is CASSLWPGWIRIAEAFF. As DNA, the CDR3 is TGTGCCAGCAGCTTGTGGCCAGGGTGGATCCGGATCGCTGAAGCTTTCTTT.

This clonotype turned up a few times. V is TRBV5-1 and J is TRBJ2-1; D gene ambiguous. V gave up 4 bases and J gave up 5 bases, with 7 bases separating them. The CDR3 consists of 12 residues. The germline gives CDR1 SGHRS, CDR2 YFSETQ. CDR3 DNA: TGCGCCAGCAGCATGGGCAACAATGAGCAGTTCTTC. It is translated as CASSMGNNEQFF.

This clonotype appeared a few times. DNA of the CDR3: TGTGCCAGCTCACCGGCCCCCTATAATTCACCCCTCCACTTT. Translated, it gives CASSPAPYNSPLHF. This chain joins TRBV18 and TRBJ1-6; D remains ambiguous. The V and J ends lost 3 bases and 2 bases respectively, with 5 bases between them. Per the germline V gene, CDR1 is KGHSH and CDR2 is LQKENI. The CDR3 contains 14 residues.

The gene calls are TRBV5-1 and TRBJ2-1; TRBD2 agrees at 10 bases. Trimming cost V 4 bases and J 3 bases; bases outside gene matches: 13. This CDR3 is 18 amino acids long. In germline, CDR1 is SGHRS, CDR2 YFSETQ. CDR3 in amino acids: CASSPYVSGTSDYNEQFF. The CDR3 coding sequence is TGCGCCAGCAGCCCTTATGTGAGTGGGACTAGCGACTACAATGAGCAGTTCTTC. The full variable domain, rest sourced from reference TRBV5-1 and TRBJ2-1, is KAGVTQTPRYLIKTRGQQVTLSCSPISGHRSVSWYQQTPGQGLQFLFEYFSETQRNKGNFPGRFSGRQFSNSRSEMNVSTLELGDSALYLCASSPYVSGTSDYNEQFFGPGTRLTVL.

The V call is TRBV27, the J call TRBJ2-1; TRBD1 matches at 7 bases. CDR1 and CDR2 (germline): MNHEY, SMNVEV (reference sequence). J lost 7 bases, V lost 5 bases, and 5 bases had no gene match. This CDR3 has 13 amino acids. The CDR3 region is CASSPWTGNEQFF. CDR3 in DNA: TGTGCCAGCAGTCCGTGGACAGGAAATGAGCAGTTCTTC.

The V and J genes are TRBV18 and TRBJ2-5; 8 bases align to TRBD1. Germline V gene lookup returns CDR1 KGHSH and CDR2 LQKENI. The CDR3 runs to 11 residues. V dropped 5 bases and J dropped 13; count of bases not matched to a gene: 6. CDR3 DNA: TGTGCCAGCTCATCGGACAGGGAGAGGTACTTC. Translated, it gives CASSSDRERYF.

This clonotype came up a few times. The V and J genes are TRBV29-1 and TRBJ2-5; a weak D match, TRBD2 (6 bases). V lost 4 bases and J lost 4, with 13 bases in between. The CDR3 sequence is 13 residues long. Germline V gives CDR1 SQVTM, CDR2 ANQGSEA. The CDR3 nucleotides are TGCAGCGTTGTGCGCGGGATTGGAGAGACCCAGTACTTC. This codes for CSVVRGIGETQYF.

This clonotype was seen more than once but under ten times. The CDR3 loop reads CASSWDIHGELFF. CDR3 bases: TGTGCCAGCAGCTGGGACATTCACGGGGAGCTGTTTTTT. This chain connects TRBV5-6 to TRBJ2-2; a weak D match, TRBD1 (6 bases). The CDR3 has 13 amino acids. Trimming stripped 3 bases from V and 7 bases from J, with 10 bases between. Germline CDR1 and CDR2: SGHDT and YYEEEE.

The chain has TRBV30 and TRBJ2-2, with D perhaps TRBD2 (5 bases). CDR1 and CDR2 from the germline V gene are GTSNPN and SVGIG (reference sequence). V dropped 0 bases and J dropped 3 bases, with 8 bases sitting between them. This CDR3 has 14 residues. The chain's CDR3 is CAWSVKDYTGELFF. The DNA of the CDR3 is TGTGCCTGGAGTGTAAAGGACTACACCGGGGAGCTGTTTTTT. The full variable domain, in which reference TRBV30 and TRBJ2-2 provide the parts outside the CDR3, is SQTIHQWPATLVQPVGSPLSLECTVEGTSNPNLYWYRQAAGRGLQLLFYSVGIGQISSEVPQNLSASRPQDRQFILSSKKLLLSDSGFYLCAWSVKDYTGELFFGEGSRLTVL.

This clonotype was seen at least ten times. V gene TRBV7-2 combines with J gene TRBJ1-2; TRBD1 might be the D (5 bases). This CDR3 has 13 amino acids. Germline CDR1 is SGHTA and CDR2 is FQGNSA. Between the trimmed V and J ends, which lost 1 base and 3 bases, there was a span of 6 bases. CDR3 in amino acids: CASSLVQDYGYTF. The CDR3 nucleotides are TGTGCCAGCAGCTTAGTACAGGACTATGGCTACACCTTC.

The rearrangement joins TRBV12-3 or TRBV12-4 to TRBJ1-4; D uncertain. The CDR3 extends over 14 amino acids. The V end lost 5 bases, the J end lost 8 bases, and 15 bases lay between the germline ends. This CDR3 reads CASSNGGSGEKLFF. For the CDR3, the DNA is TGTGCCAGCAGTAATGGAGGGTCCGGGGAAAAACTGTTTTTT.

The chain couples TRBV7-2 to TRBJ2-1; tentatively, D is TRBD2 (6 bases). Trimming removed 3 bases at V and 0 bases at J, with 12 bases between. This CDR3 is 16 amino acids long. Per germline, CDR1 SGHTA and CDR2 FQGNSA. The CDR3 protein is CASSFGGTLSYNEQFF. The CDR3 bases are TGTGCCAGCAGCTTCGGCGGGACCCTCTCCTACAATGAGCAGTTCTTC.

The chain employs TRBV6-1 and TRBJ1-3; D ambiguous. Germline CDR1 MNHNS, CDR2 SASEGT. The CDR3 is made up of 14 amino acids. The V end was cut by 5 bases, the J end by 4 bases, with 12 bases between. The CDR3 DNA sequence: TGTGCCAGCAGTCCTTTATTGGTCGGAAACACCATATATTTT. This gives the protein CASSPLLVGNTIYF.